This T cell receptor (beta chain) was identified in a study of blood T cells in healthy people across ages (dated by TCRdb to the mid-2010s). About the study as a whole: In model experiments, roughly one uniquely barcoded TCR beta cDNA molecule per two T cells was captured by template switching. Donors of different ages were randomly distributed across sequencing lanes to avoid experimental bias. Using deep sequencing normalized with unique cDNA molecular identifiers, the study measured how TCR beta repertoire diversity changes with age. The donors were divided into four age groups: young (average about 16 years), middle-aged (over 35), aged (roughly 60) and long-lived (roughly 88). For two donors (one aged 18 to 30 and one aged 80 or older), the study analyzed two additional independent replicas of 1 million unique cDNA reads from the same blood draw.

Libraries were made using 5' RACE. The sequencing machine was an Illumina HiSeq 2500. A second PCR of roughly 7 to 11 cycles was performed with a sample-barcoded 5' primer and a J-beta primer mix. Each TCR beta cDNA molecule received a unique molecular identifier from a template-switch 5' adaptor carrying 12 random nucleotides. Each sample yielded at least 3 million CDR3-containing paired-end reads. The Mint cDNA synthesis kit, primed by a TRBC-specific oligonucleotide, was used to synthesize first-strand cDNA from all RNA. After uracil-DNA glycosylase treatment, a first 18-cycle PCR used universal primers M1SS and BC2_uni_R on all cDNA. The study's own analysis went as follows. For normalization, 1 million high-quality reads, each with a distinct molecular identifier, were randomly selected from each sample. Instead of being binned into consensus sequences, reads with shared molecular identifiers were discarded. CDR3 identification, clonotype clustering and error correction used MiTCR with a Q25 quality threshold and the strictest error-elimination algorithm. A nonparametric unseen species model with Euler transformation was used to estimate a lower bound on total TCR beta diversity. Through fastp at Q25 and MiXCR, TCRdb rebuilt clones from the public reads, retaining in-frame beta chains. One record per CDR3 amino acid sequence lists the most common genes and DNA. TCRdb assigned the V and J calls; the authors' analysis was not used. This sample gives approximately 1,100,000 distinct CDR3 sequences in total; around 45% of them show up just once. The ten largest account for 18% of the sample.

The 39 donors, aged roughly 6 to 95 years, were systemically healthy Caucasian individuals from Russia. Ten milliliters of peripheral blood were drawn from each donor into EDTA-treated Vacutainer tubes. PBMCs were isolated by Ficoll-Paque density-gradient centrifugation, with at least 6 million obtained per sample. Total RNA, at least 5 micrograms per sample, was extracted from PBMCs with Trizol reagent. For every donor, an aliquot of PBMCs went through flow cytometry to measure the percentages of naive CD45RAhigh/CD27high T cells. Trimming takes 1 base from V and 1 base from J, and the germline ends sit 11 bases apart. As encoded in the germline V gene, CDR1 is LGHNA while CDR2 is YNFKEQ. Reading from cysteine to phenylalanine, the CDR3 counts 16 amino acids. The sequence is cut down to CDR3 DNA, 48 bases in frame from base 1. This clonotype has more than one count but fewer than ten. Its antigen is unknown. One base away there is no much larger clone; base qualities are not given.

What the work shows at the level of the full study, not this receptor alone: Because profiling used bulk unsorted PBMCs, naive and antigen-experienced compartments could not be compared conclusively. Observed TCR beta diversity per million T cells fell roughly linearly with age, and a significant reduction was already apparent by age around 39. A strong correlation was found between observed TCR beta diversity and the percentage of naive T cells measured by flow cytometry. Compared with the aged group, more naive CD4+ T cells, fewer expanded clones and increased TCR diversity were shown by the long-lived group, suggesting age selection. Estimates of total diversity based on one million sequenced T cells were regarded as lower bounds and as underestimates. Donor CMV infection status was unknown, potentially confounding age-related changes in expanded clonotypes.

The sequence joins TRBV4-2 to TRBJ2-4; the D segment could be TRBD1, given 6 matching bases. The source is a woman in her fifties or sixties in good health. Material for sequencing was blood. The DNA is as follows: TGTGCCAGCAGCCAAGTGGGTCAGGGGGCCAAAAACATTCAGTACTTC. This yields the protein CASSQVGQGAKNIQYF.